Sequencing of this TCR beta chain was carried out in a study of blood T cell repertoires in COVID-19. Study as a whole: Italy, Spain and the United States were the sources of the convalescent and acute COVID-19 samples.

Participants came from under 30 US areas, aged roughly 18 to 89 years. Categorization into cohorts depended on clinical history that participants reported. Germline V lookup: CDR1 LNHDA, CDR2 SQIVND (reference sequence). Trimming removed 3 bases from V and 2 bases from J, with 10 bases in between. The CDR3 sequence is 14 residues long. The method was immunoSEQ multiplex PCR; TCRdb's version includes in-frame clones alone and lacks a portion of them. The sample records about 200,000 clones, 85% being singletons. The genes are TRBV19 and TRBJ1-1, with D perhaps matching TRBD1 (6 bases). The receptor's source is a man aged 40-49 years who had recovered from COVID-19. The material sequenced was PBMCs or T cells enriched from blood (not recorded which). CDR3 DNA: TGTGCCAGTAGTATGGCAGGGGCAAACACTGAAGCTTTCTTT. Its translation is CASSMAGANTEAFF.